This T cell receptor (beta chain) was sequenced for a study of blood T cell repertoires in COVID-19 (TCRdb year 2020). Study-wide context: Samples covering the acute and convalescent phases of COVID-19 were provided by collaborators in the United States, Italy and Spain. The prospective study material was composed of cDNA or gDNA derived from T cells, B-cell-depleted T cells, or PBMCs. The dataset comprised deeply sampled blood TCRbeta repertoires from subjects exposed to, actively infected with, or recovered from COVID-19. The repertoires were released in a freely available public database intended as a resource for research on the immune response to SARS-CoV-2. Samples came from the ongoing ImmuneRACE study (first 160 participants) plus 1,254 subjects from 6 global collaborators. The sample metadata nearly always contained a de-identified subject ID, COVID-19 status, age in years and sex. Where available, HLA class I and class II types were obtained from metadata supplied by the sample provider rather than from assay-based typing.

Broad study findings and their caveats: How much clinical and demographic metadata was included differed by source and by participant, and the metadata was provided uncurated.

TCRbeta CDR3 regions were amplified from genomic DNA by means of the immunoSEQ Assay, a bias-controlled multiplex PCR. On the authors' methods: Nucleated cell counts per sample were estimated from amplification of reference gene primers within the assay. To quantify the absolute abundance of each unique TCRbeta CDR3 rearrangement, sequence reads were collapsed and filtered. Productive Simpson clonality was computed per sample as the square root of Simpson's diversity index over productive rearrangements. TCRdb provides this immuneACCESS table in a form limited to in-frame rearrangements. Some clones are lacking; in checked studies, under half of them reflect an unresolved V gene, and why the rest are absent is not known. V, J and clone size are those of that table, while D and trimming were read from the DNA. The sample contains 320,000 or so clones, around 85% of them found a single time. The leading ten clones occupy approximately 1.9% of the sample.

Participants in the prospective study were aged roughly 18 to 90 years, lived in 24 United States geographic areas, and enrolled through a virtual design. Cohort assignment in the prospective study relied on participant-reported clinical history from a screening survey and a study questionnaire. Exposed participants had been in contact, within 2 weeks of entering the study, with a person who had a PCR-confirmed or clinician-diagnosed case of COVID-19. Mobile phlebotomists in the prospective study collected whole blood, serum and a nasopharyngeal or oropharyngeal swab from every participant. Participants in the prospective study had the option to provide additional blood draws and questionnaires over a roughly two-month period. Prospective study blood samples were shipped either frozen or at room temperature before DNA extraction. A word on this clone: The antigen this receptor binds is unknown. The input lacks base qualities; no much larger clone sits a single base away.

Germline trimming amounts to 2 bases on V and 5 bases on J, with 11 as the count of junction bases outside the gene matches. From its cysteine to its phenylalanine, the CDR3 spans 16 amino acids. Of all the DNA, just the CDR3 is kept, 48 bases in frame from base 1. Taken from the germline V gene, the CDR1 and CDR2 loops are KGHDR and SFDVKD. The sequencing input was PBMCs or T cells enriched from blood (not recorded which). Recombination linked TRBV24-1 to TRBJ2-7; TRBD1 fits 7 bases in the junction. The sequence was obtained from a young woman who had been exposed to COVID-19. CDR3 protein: CATSDWGSDRADEQYF. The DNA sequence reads TGTGCCACCAGTGATTGGGGAAGTGACAGGGCCGACGAGCAGTACTTC.